The rows below give T cell receptor beta chains drawn from one sample of a study of a mutant IDH1 vaccine in newly diagnosed glioma. Using immunoSEQ multiplex PCR, the repertoire was profiled, and TCRdb retains in-frame clones only, with some absent. Here the sample spans 50,000 to 60,000 clones, around four fifths being singletons. These receptors are not linked to any known antigen. The sequences come from PBMCs, collected from a glioma patient whose treatment included an IDH1 peptide vaccine. Receptor source: a man over 45 with glioma. CDR3s include the opening cysteine and the closing phenylalanine or tryptophan.

V gene: TRBV6-5
CDR3 length: 11
J gene: TRBJ2-1
CDR3 protein: CASSSREGKFF

V gene: TRBV15
CDR3 length: 14
J gene: TRBJ1-2
CDR3 protein: CATSRDHREGGYTF

V gene: TRBV7-8
CDR3 length: 15
J gene: TRBJ2-7
CDR3 protein: CASSLEGPASYEQYF

V gene: TRBV2
CDR3 length: 14
J gene: TRBJ1-5
CDR3 protein: CASSTDRGIRPQHF

V gene: TRBV14
CDR3 length: 14
J gene: TRBJ1-6
CDR3 protein: CASSQVARNSPLHF

V gene: TRBV9
CDR3 length: 13
J gene: TRBJ1-1
CDR3 protein: CASSSLQVHEAFF

V gene: TRBV4-1
CDR3 length: 18
J gene: TRBJ2-7
CDR3 protein: CASSQENFLGTSGNEQYF

V gene: TRBV11-1
CDR3 length: 14
J gene: TRBJ1-5
CDR3 protein: CASSLAGRDQPQHF

V gene: TRBV28
CDR3 length: 14
J gene: TRBJ1-1
CDR3 protein: CASYPGTLNTEAFF

V gene: TRBV5-1
CDR3 length: 15
J gene: TRBJ2-1
CDR3 protein: CASSARTGSINEQFF

V gene: TRBV14
CDR3 length: 19
J gene: TRBJ1-1
CDR3 protein: CASSPPRGDTLSLNTEAFF

V gene: TRBV7-6
CDR3 length: 14
J gene: TRBJ2-7
CDR3 protein: CASSPTFSSYEQYF

V gene: TRBV7-2
CDR3 length: 14
J gene: TRBJ2-2
CDR3 protein: CATSSTLNTGELFF

V gene: TRBV7-9
CDR3 length: 14
J gene: TRBJ2-7
CDR3 protein: CASEWTGGSYEQYF

V gene: TRBV29-1
CDR3 length: 14
J gene: TRBJ2-1
CDR3 protein: CSTEGGQVGNEQFF

V gene: TRBV10-3
CDR3 length: 11
J gene: TRBJ2-3
CDR3 protein: CAIRRTDTQYF